This T cell receptor beta chain was sequenced during a study of cytomegalovirus exposure and HLA in healthy donors. Likely unrecorded immune exposures existed in these nominally healthy donors. In the case of this clone: Its matching antigen is unknown.

Study-wide results and limits: By a later analysis, the bulk of CMV-associated TCR beta chains appeared HLA-restricted.

V was pared by 3 bases and J by 4 bases, with 15 bases between. Germline assignment: CDR1 LNHDA and CDR2 SQIVND (reference sequence). The CDR3 has 15 residues. The PCR ran on 60 Vbeta and 13 Jbeta primers. Profiling relied on immunoSEQ multiplex PCR, and the TCRdb table lists in-frame clones only, not all of them. The top ten hold 13% of the sample, which has over 65,000 clones, 70% to 80% seen once. The clonotype was recovered from a human donor in good health. Sequencing input: PBMCs. The genes are TRBV19 and TRBJ2-5; D might be TRBD1 (6 bases). CDR3 loop: CASSIEERGRETQYF. The CDR3 DNA sequence: TGTGCCAGTAGTATTGAGGAGAGGGGGAGAGAGACCCAGTACTTC.